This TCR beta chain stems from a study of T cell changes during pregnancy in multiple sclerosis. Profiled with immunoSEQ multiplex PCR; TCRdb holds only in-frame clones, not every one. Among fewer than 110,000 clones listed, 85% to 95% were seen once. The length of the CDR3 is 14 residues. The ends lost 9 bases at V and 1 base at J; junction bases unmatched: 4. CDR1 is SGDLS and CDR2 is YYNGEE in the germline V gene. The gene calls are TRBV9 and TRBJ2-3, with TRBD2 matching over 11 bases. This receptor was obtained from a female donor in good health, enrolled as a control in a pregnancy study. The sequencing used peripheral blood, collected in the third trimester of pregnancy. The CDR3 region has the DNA TGTGCCACCTCGACTAGCGGGGGCACAGATACGCAGTATTTT. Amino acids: CATSTSGGTDTQYF.